This T cell receptor beta chain derives from a study of blood T cell repertoires in COVID-19. Study at large: The United States, Italy and Spain supplied acute and convalescent COVID-19 samples. T cells, B-cell-depleted T cells, or PBMCs provided the cDNA or gDNA that served as material.

Per the authors' pipeline: Nucleated cell number was recorded as an estimate derived from reference gene primer amplification. Sequencing was performed with immunoSEQ multiplex PCR; in TCRdb, only in-frame clones are kept and a portion is missing. The DNA gave D and trimming, while V, J and clone size come from that table. The sample holds roughly 100,000 clones, 75% to 90% seen once. The germline gives CDR1 MNHEY, CDR2 SMNVEV (reference sequence). Trimming took 5 bases from V and 4 from J; bases not matched to a gene: 5. The CDR3 extends over 14 amino acids. This chain joins TRBV27 and TRBJ1-2; the match to TRBD1 covers 9 bases. This TCR was sampled from a human donor in a cohort sampled during active COVID-19. Sequencing was performed on peripheral blood. CDR3 amino acids: CASSPGTGTYGYTF. CDR3 coding DNA: TGTGCCAGCAGTCCCGGGACAGGGACCTATGGCTACACCTTC.